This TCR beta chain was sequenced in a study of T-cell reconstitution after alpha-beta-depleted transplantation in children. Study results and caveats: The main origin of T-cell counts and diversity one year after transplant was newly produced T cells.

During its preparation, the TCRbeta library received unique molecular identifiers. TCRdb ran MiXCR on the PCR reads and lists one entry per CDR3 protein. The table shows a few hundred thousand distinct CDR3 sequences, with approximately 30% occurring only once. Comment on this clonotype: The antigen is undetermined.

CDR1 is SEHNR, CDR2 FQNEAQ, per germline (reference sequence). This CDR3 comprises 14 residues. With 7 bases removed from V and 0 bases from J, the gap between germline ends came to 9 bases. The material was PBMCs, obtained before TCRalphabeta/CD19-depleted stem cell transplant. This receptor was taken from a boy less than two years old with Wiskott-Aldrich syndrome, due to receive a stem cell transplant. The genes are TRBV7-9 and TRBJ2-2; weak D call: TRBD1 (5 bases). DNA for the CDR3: TGTGCCAGCAAGCAGGGTGCGAACACCGGGGAGCTGTTTTTT. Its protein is CASKQGANTGELFF.